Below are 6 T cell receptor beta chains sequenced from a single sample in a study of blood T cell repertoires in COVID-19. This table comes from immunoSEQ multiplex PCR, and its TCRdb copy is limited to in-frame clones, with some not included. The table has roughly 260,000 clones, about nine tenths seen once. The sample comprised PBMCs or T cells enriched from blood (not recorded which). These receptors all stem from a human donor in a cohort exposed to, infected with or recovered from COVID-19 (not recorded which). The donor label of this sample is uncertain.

The CDR3 region is CSAQGDTEAFF. The CDR3 DNA follows: TGCAGTGCTCAGGGTGACACTGAAGCTTTCTTT. The chain has TRBV20-1 and TRBJ1-1, with a weak D call TRBD1 (5 bases). Per germline, CDR1 DFQATT and CDR2 SNEGSKA (reference sequence). This CDR3 is built from 11 residues. Trimming took 5 bases from V and 3 from J, leaving 7 bases between them.

The CDR3 DNA sequence: TGTGCCTGGAGATTAACGGGGGGATGGAGCGAGCAGTACTTC. This encodes CAWRLTGGWSEQYF. V and J are TRBV30 and TRBJ2-7, with 7 bases matching TRBD2. This CDR3 is built from 14 residues. Germline V gives CDR1 GTSNPN, CDR2 SVGIG (reference sequence). V shed 3 bases, J shed 6 bases, and the junction held 11 bases outside the gene matches.

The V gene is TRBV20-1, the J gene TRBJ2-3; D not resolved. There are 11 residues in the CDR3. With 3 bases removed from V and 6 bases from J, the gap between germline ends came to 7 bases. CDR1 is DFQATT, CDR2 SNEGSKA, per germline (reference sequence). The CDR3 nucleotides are TGCAGTGCTAGGGTCCGGGATACGCAGTATTTT. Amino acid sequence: CSARVRDTQYF.

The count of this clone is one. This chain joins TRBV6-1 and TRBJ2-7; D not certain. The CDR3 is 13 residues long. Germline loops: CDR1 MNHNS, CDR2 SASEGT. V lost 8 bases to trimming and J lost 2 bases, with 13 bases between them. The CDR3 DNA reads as TGTGCCAGCGGGGAAGGGCAGACCTACGAGCAGTACTTC. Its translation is CASGEGQTYEQYF.

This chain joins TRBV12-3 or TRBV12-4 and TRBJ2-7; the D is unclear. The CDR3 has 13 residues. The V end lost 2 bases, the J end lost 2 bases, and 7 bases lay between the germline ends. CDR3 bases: TGTGCCAGCAGTTTACCCCCGGCCTACGAGCAGTACTTC. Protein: CASSLPPAYEQYF.

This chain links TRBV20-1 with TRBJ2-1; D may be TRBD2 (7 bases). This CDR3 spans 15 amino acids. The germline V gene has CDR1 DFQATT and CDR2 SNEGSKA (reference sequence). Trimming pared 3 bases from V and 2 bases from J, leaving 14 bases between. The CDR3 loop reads CSASRGGATYNEQFF. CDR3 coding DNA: TGCAGTGCTAGTCGAGGGGGGGCGACCTACAATGAGCAGTTCTTC.